Below, 28 T cell receptor beta chains from the same sample are listed, as sequenced in a study of PD-1 blockade in mismatch repair-deficient tumors. Profiled with immunoSEQ multiplex PCR; TCRdb holds only in-frame clones, not every one. In the table there are 35,000 or so clones, around 84% of which are singletons. The material sequenced was peripheral blood, taken roughly 75 weeks after starting pembrolizumab. Receptors were obtained from an adult with mismatch repair-deficient cancer.

This clone was recorded a few times. The V and J genes are TRBV5-1 and TRBJ2-1; 10 nucleotides align to TRBD1. CDR3 size: 15 residues. V trimming: 4 bases; J trimming: 10 bases; junction bases outside the gene matches: 11. From germline, CDR1 is SGHRS and CDR2 YFSETQ. The CDR3 protein is CASSRPGQGIGEQFF. The CDR3 nucleotides read TGCGCCAGCAGCCGACCGGGACAGGGGATAGGCGAGCAGTTCTTC.

V gene TRBV11-3 combines with J gene TRBJ2-7, with 11 bases lining up with TRBD1. The length of the CDR3 is 11 residues. Germline CDR1 is SGHNT and CDR2 is YENEEA. V shed 10 bases and J 13 bases; nucleotides not matched to a gene: 9. CDR3 DNA sequence: TGTGCCACCGGGGACAGGGGGAAGAGTTACTTC. Amino acid sequence: CATGDRGKSYF.

The chain has TRBV14 and TRBJ1-1; D gene unclear. Germline V gives CDR1 SGHDN, CDR2 FVKESK. This CDR3 is 12 amino acids long. Trimming left V 2 bases short and J 11 bases short, with 12 bases between. The CDR3, as DNA: TGTGCCAGCAGCCAAACGGACTTACTTGCTTTCTTT. This translates into CASSQTDLLAFF. Supplemented by reference TRBV14 and TRBJ1-1, the full variable domain reads EAGVTQFPSHSVIEKGQTVTLRCDPISGHDNLYWYRRVMGKEIKFLLHFVKESKQDESGMPNNRFLAERTGGTYSTLKVQPAELEDSGVYFCASSQTDLLAFFGQGTRLTVV.

The chain recombines TRBV6-5 with TRBJ1-1; D call uncertain. V was pared by 4 bases and J by 6 bases, with 21 bases between. Germline lookup yields CDR1 MNHEY and CDR2 SVGAGI. The CDR3 contains 16 residues. DNA for the CDR3: TGTGCCAGCAGTTCAAACCGGGCAGACGATCCCCCTGAAGCTTTCTTT. Translation: CASSSNRADDPPEAFF.

This chain joins TRBV6-6 and TRBJ2-3, with D uncertain. The CDR3 totals 11 residues. The V and J ends lost 6 bases and 2 bases respectively, with 3 bases between them. Germline assignment: CDR1 MNHNY and CDR2 SVGAGI (reference sequence). The CDR3 protein is CASRNTDTQYF. The DNA for the CDR3 is TGTGCCAGCAGAAACACAGATACGCAGTATTTT.

This clone was counted between two and nine times. V is TRBV7-2 and J is TRBJ2-1, with D perhaps being TRBD1 or TRBD2 (5 bases each). The V gene's germline CDR1 is SGHTA and CDR2 FQGNSA. The CDR3 is made up of 14 amino acids. Trimming left V 5 bases short and J 7 bases short, with 15 bases between. CDR3 protein: CASSASGARNEQFF. CDR3 nucleotides: TGTGCCAGCAGCGCGTCCGGGGCGAGGAATGAGCAGTTCTTC. Using reference TRBV7-2 and TRBJ2-1 for the parts outside the CDR3, the full variable domain is GAGVSQSPSNKVTEKGKDVELRCDPISGHTALYWYRQSLGQGLEFLIYFQGNSAPDKSGLPSDRFSAERTGGSVSTLTIQRTQQEDSAVYLCASSASGARNEQFFGPGTRLTVL.

The CDR3: CASSLDTTYGYTF. DNA of the CDR3: TGTGCCAGCAGCTTAGACACAACCTATGGCTACACCTTC. This rearrangement joins TRBV11-2 to TRBJ1-2, with no clear D. The CDR3 has 13 amino acids. CDR1 SGHAT and CDR2 FQNNGV come from the germline V gene. V was clipped by 0 bases and J by 4 bases, with 6 bases between them. Full variable domain (remainder filled in from reference TRBV11-2 and TRBJ1-2): EAGVAQSPRYKIIEKRQSVAFWCNPISGHATLYWYQQILGQGPKLLIQFQNNGVVDDSQLPKDRFSAERLKGVDSTLKIQPAKLEDSAVYLCASSLDTTYGYTFGSGTRLTVV.

V and J are TRBV30 and TRBJ1-2; D is perhaps TRBD1 (5 bases). Trimming pared 1 base from V and 5 bases from J, leaving 17 bases between. Germline V CDR1 and CDR2: GTSNPN, SVGIG (reference sequence). The CDR3 is 15 amino acids. For the CDR3, the DNA is TGTGCCTGGAGTGATCCGGGACGGAAACGTTATGGCTACACCTTC. As protein: CAWSDPGRKRYGYTF.

The chain links TRBV4-1 to TRBJ2-3, with 10 positions matching TRBD1. Germline values: CDR1 MGHRA, CDR2 YSYEKL. The CDR3 covers 17 residues. J was trimmed by 6 bases and V by 8 bases; bases with no gene match: 17. The CDR3 spells CASRGARGTGVTDTQYF. CDR3 DNA sequence: TGCGCCAGCCGAGGGGCCCGCGGGACAGGGGTCACGGATACGCAGTATTTT.

This chain uses TRBV7-3 with TRBJ2-2; 8 nucleotides line up with TRBD2. The CDR3 contains 16 residues. Germline CDR1 reads SGHTA; CDR2 reads FQGTGA. The ends lost 4 bases at V and 0 bases at J; junction bases unmatched: 4. The chain's CDR3 is CASSSLAGSNTGELFF. In DNA, the CDR3 is TGTGCCAGCAGCTCCCTAGCGGGTTCGAACACCGGGGAGCTGTTTTTT. The variable domain in full, with the rest retrieved from reference TRBV7-3 and TRBJ2-2, is GAGVSQTPSNKVTEKGKYVELRCDPISGHTALYWYRQSLGQGPEFLIYFQGTGAADDSGLPNDRFFAVRPEGSVSTLKIQRTERGDSAVYLCASSSLAGSNTGELFFGEGSRLTVL.

The CDR3 region is CASSLTRTGKETQYF. In DNA form, the CDR3 reads TGTGCCAGCAGTTTAACCCGGACAGGGAAAGAGACCCAGTACTTC. V gene TRBV28 combines with J gene TRBJ2-5, with 8 bases lining up with TRBD1. The CDR3 extends over 15 amino acids. Germline loops: CDR1 MDHEN, CDR2 SYDVKM. Trimming at V came to 2 bases and at J to 3 bases, leaving 5 bases not matched to a gene.

The chain carries TRBV6-6 and TRBJ2-7; 8 bases line up with TRBD2. Trimming cost V 4 bases and J 2 bases; bases outside gene matches: 7. Germline V gives CDR1 MNHNY, CDR2 SVGAGI (reference sequence). The CDR3 loop spans 15 amino acids. CDR3 nucleotide sequence: TGTGCCAGCAGTTCGGGGGGGATTCCGCCCTACGAGCAGTACTTC. This translates into CASSSGGIPPYEQYF.

This rearrangement joins TRBV5-4 to TRBJ2-7; D remains ambiguous. CDR3 length equals 13 residues. V was trimmed by 4 bases and J by 0 bases, leaving 8 bases between them. The germline CDR1 and CDR2 sequences are SGHNT and YYREEE (reference sequence). CDR3 bases: TGTGCCAGCAGCCCAAGGCCCTCCTACGAGCAGTACTTC. Protein product: CASSPRPSYEQYF.

The chain joins TRBV19 to TRBJ2-1, with TRBD2 matching over 8 bases. Germline V gives CDR1 LNHDA, CDR2 SQIVND (reference sequence). The CDR3 is made up of 14 amino acids. The J segment lost 7 bases and the V segment lost 7 bases, leaving 9 bases of the junction unmatched. The CDR3 DNA reads as TGTGCCAGTAAAGGTAGCGGGATGGGAAATGAGCAGTTCTTC. Translating it yields CASKGSGMGNEQFF.

This clone appeared a few times. The CDR3 loop reads CASSKGAHSEEKLFF. The CDR3 DNA sequence: TGTGCCAGCAGCAAAGGAGCACACTCAGAGGAAAAACTGTTTTTT. The chain carries TRBV21-1 and TRBJ1-4. TRBV21-1 is flagged as a pseudogene. The CDR3 is made up of 15 amino acids.

The gene calls are TRBV5-1 and TRBJ1-3, with no clear D. Looked up from germline, CDR1 is SGHRS and CDR2 is YFSETQ. The CDR3 is made up of 13 amino acids. V lost 4 bases and J lost 4, with 9 bases in between. The CDR3 sequence is CASSPIQGNTIYF. In DNA form, the CDR3 reads TGCGCCAGCAGCCCAATACAGGGAAACACCATATATTTT.

The gene calls are TRBV20-1 and TRBJ1-3; TRBD1 agrees at 7 bases. Trimming took 5 bases from V and 9 from J; bases not matched to a gene: 4. Germline V gives CDR1 DFQATT, CDR2 SNEGSKA (reference sequence). The CDR3 runs to 11 residues. The CDR3 coding sequence is TGCAGTGCTCAGGGGGGGAGCACCATATATTTT. Translating gives CSAQGGSTIYF.

V gene TRBV19 combines with J gene TRBJ1-1; D gene ambiguous. Trimming cost V 0 bases and J 8 bases, with 10 bases left between them. The CDR3 totals 13 residues. The V gene's germline CDR1 is LNHDA and CDR2 SQIVND (reference sequence). This CDR3 is CASSIDVEAEAFF. The CDR3 DNA is TGTGCCAGTAGTATAGATGTAGAAGCCGAAGCTTTCTTT.

The chain links TRBV19 to TRBJ1-5, with 9 bases identical to TRBD1. Germline trimming cut 6 bases from V and 3 bases from J; bases unmatched to any gene: 3. Per germline, CDR1 LNHDA and CDR2 SQIVND (reference sequence). This CDR3 contains 14 residues. CDR3 nucleotide sequence: TGTGCCAGTAGATGGACAGGGGTCAATCAGCCCCAGCATTTT. It is translated as CASRWTGVNQPQHF.

This clone was recorded only once. The genes are TRBV27 and TRBJ2-5, with TRBD1 matching 12 bases. V lost 8 bases, J lost 5 bases, and 6 bases stayed unmatched. The germline gives CDR1 MNHEY, CDR2 SMNVEV (reference sequence). The CDR3 totals 14 residues. CDR3 sequence reads: CASRDRGLGETQYF. DNA of the CDR3: TGTGCCAGCCGGGACAGGGGGCTTGGGGAGACCCAGTACTTC.

The chain has TRBV9 and TRBJ1-4; TRBD1 might be the D (5 bases). Between the trimmed V and J ends, which lost 2 bases and 6 bases, there was a span of 11 bases. Germline values: CDR1 SGDLS, CDR2 YYNGEE. The CDR3 extends over 14 amino acids. CDR3 amino acids: CASSVSIGDEKLFF. As DNA, the CDR3 is TGTGCCAGCAGCGTTAGTATAGGGGATGAAAAACTGTTTTTT.

The chain combines TRBV5-1 with TRBJ1-3, with 7 bases that match TRBD1. Unmatched junction bases numbered 10, after V lost 3 bases and J lost 1 base. Per germline, CDR1 SGHRS and CDR2 YFSETQ. The CDR3 contains 17 residues. CDR3 bases: TGCGCCAGCAGCTCACACCGGGACAGTCCATCTGGAAACACCATATATTTT. Translation gives CASSSHRDSPSGNTIYF.

This chain joins TRBV28 and TRBJ2-7; TRBD1 matches 7 bases. Germline V CDR1 and CDR2: MDHEN, SYDVKM. The CDR3 is 17 residues long. Trimming removed 4 bases from V and 2 bases from J; junction bases left unmatched: 14. CDR3 bases: TGTGCCAGCAGTTCAATATCCCCCGGGACAGATACCTACGAGCAGTACTTC. Translation gives CASSSISPGTDTYEQYF.

The V gene is TRBV7-3, the J gene TRBJ2-2, with TRBD1 as a possible D gene (6 bases). CDR3 length: 12 amino acids. The germline gives CDR1 SGHTA, CDR2 FQGTGA. Trimming took off 5 bases at V and 7 bases at J, with 8 bases between the two ends. CDR3 in amino acids: CASSQGNGELFF. CDR3 nucleotides: TGTGCCAGCAGCCAGGGGAACGGGGAGCTGTTTTTT.

V and J are TRBV7-8 and TRBJ2-7; TRBD1 matches at 9 bases. The length of the CDR3 is 13 residues. The ends lost 5 bases at V and 5 bases at J; junction bases unmatched: 4. Per the germline V gene, CDR1 is SGHVS and CDR2 is FQNEAQ. CDR3 sequence: CASSGRTGDEQYF. In nucleotides, the CDR3 is TGTGCCAGCAGCGGAAGGACAGGGGACGAGCAGTACTTC.

The genes are TRBV7-2 and TRBJ2-7, with D hard to call. Trimming left V 5 bases short and J 2 bases short, with 10 bases between. The germline V gene has CDR1 SGHTA and CDR2 FQGNSA. The CDR3 totals 13 residues. The CDR3 sequence: CASSDGVTYEQYF. For the CDR3, the DNA is TGTGCCAGCAGCGATGGTGTAACCTACGAGCAGTACTTC.

The rearrangement joins TRBV2 to TRBJ2-5; a weak D match, TRBD1 (5 bases). Germline V lookup: CDR1 SNHLY, CDR2 FYNNEI. The CDR3 is 15 residues long. V dropped 0 bases and J dropped 5 bases, with 13 bases sitting between them. For the CDR3, the DNA is TGTGCCAGCAGTGAAGCGGGCAGGGTGGGGGAGACCCAGTACTTC. Protein: CASSEAGRVGETQYF.

The chain has TRBV25-1 and TRBJ2-7, with unresolved D. Germline V gene sequence: CDR1 MGHDK, CDR2 SYGVNS. The CDR3 has 13 residues. The V gene lost 0 bases and the J gene lost 4 bases, with 7 bases spanning the gap. The CDR3 region has the DNA TGTGCCAGCAGTGAATATTACAATTACGAGCAGTACTTC. This encodes CASSEYYNYEQYF.